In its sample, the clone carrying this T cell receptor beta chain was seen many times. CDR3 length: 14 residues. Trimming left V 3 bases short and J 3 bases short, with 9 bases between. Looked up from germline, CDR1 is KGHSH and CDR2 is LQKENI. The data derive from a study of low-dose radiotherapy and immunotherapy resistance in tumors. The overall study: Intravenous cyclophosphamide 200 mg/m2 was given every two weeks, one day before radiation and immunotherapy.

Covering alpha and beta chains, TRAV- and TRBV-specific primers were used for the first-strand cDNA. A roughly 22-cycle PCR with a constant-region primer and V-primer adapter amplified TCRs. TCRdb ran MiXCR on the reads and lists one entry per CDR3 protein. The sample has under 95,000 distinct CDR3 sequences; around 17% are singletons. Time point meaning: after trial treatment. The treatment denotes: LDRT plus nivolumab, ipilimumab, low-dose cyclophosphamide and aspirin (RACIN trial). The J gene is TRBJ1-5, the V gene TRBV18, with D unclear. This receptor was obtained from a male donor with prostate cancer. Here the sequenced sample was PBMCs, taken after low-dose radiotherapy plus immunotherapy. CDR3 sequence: CASSPAQLNQPQHF. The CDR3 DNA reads TGTGCCAGCTCACCGGCGCAGCTCAATCAGCCCCAGCATTTT.